This T cell receptor (beta chain) was found in a study of chemoradiotherapy in HPV16-positive cancers. Study-wide results and limits: Only a couple of HPV16-positive patients supplied the functional HPV-specificity definition.

For this clone: No antigen is known for it.

The repertoire was sequenced with immunoSEQ multiplex PCR; TCRdb's copy has only in-frame clones and lacks some. Of 20,000 to 25,000 clones in the sample, 80% to 90% are singletons; the top ten hold about 5.8%. This CDR3 has 18 amino acids. Germline CDR1 and CDR2: ENHRY and SYGVKD. V dropped 10 bases and J dropped 4; count of bases not matched to a gene: 19. The TCR was taken from a human donor with HPV-associated anogenital cancer. Sequencing was performed on blood, taken from a patient who underwent chemoradiotherapy. The chain joins TRBV10-3 to TRBJ1-4, with 9 bases matching TRBD1. CDR3 protein: CATTGGLKGQGFNEKLFF. CDR3 DNA sequence: TGTGCCACTACGGGGGGATTAAAGGGACAGGGCTTTAATGAAAAACTGTTTTTT.